Described below is a single T cell receptor beta chain sequence and its context. Profiling relied on immunoSEQ multiplex PCR, and the TCRdb table lists in-frame clones only, not all of them. The table shows fewer than 200,000 clones, with 70% to 85% occurring only once. The data are from a study of blood T cell repertoires in COVID-19. Participants' reported clinical history set cohort assignment. Recovered status applied to Cohort 3 donors who had two consecutive negative PCRs. It also applied to those with clearance or with symptom resolution. The CDR3 totals 14 residues. V lost 6 bases and J lost 2, with 11 bases in between. The germline V gene encodes CDR1 MDHEN and CDR2 SYDVKM.

The chain couples TRBV28 to TRBJ2-1; D perhaps matches TRBD2 (6 bases). The specimen sequenced was PBMCs or T cells enriched from blood (not recorded which). This clonotype was obtained from a man in his fifties or sixties who had recovered from COVID-19. The CDR3 here is CASRTGLPYNEQFF. CDR3 nucleotides: TGTGCCAGCAGAACCGGACTACCCTACAATGAGCAGTTCTTC. Supplemented by reference TRBV28 and TRBJ2-1, the full variable domain reads DVKVTQSSRYLVKRTGEKVFLECVQDMDHENMFWYRQDPGLGLRLIYFSYDVKMKEKGDIPEGYSVSREKKERFSLILESASTNQTSMYLCASRTGLPYNEQFFGPGTRLTVL.